The 22 T cell receptor beta chains below were found in one sample sequenced in a study of breast tumors, draining lymph nodes, adjacent tissues. From the multiplex PCR reads, TCRdb called clonotypes with MiXCR, one entry per CDR3 protein. The sample includes some 130,000 distinct CDR3 sequences, approximately 20% of them seen just once. Axillary draining lymph nodes of breast cancer patients supplied the node samples. The specimen sequenced was axillary lymph node tissue. Every receptor here comes from a female donor with breast cancer. Some clones in this sample may be carry-over from other donors' samples.

Ten or more counts support this clonotype. This chain joins TRBV20-1 and TRBJ2-3; 7 positions agree with TRBD2. In germline, CDR1 is DFQATT, CDR2 SNEGSKA (reference sequence). The trim removed 0 bases at V and 6 bases at J, leaving 6 bases unmatched. This CDR3 contains 14 residues. The CDR3 DNA reads TGCAGTGCTAGAGAGCGGGGGTTATGGGATACGCAGTATTTT. Translation gives CSARERGLWDTQYF.

This clonotype was detected only a few times. A much more abundant neighbour one base away suggests this may be a read error. The gene calls are TRBV29-1 and TRBJ2-7, with 7 positions matching TRBD2. Germline loops: CDR1 SQVTM, CDR2 ANQGSEA. This CDR3 comprises 15 residues. J was trimmed by 0 bases and V by 0 bases; bases with no gene match: 5. The CDR3 protein is CSVEDRRGFSYEQYF. In DNA form, the CDR3 reads TGCAGCGTTGAAGACCGGCGGGGGTTCTCCTACGAGCAGTACTTC.

Ten or more counts support this clonotype. The chain couples TRBV6-2 or TRBV6-3 to TRBJ2-7, with a weak D call TRBD2 (5 bases). With 7 bases removed from V and 4 bases from J, the gap between germline ends came to 20 bases. Germline V gene data show CDR1 as MNHEY and CDR2 as SVGEGT. CDR3 length: 15 residues. CDR3: CASTPVLAGKYEQYF. As DNA, the CDR3 is TGTGCCAGCACCCCGGTGCTGGCGGGTAAGTACGAGCAGTACTTC.

A word on this clonotype: A read error may be the cause here, since a much bigger clone is one base away. No conserved phenylalanine or tryptophan ends this CDR3, so it is likely a read error. The chain couples TRBV28 to TRBJ1-6, with D maybe TRBD1 (6 bases). The CDR3 totals 12 residues. CDR1 and CDR2 from the germline V gene are MDHEN and SYDVKM. Between the trimmed V and J ends, which lost 8 bases and 9 bases, there was a span of 11 bases. The CDR3 here is CASGDRTSPLHL. CDR3 bases: TGTGCCAGCGGCGACAGGACTTCACCCCTCCACCTT.

As to this clonotype: An end of the junction differs from the germline gene, which may be a read error. The CDR3, as DNA: TGCGCCAGCAGCTTGGGACAGGCCTATAATTCGCCCCCCCACTTT. This encodes CASSLGQAYNSPPHF. J is TRBJ1-6 and V is TRBV5-1; tentative D call: TRBD1 (6 bases). This CDR3 region has 15 residues. Per the germline V gene, CDR1 is SGHRS and CDR2 is YFSETQ.

This clonotype has ten or more counts. This chain links TRBV12-3 or TRBV12-4 with TRBJ2-7; tentatively, D is TRBD1 (7 bases). V lost 9 bases and J lost 4, with 16 bases in between. The CDR3 runs 13 residues. This CDR3 reads CARNRQGGYEQYF. The CDR3 bases are TGTGCCAGGAACCGACAGGGAGGTTACGAGCAGTACTTC.

The sample holds many counts of this clonotype. The chain links TRBV7-2 to TRBJ1-6; TRBD1 is a possible D gene (5 bases). From germline, CDR1 is SGHTA and CDR2 FQGNSA. The CDR3 loop spans 15 amino acids. The V gene lost 3 bases and the J gene lost 7 bases, with 13 bases spanning the gap. CDR3 DNA sequence: TGTGCCAGCAGCTTCCAGGGCATAGGGAATTCACCCCTCCACTTT. Its protein product is CASSFQGIGNSPLHF.

This clonotype appeared many times. This chain connects TRBV7-2 to TRBJ2-5; D is unresolved. Trimming took off 1 base at V and 5 bases at J, with 11 bases between the two ends. Germline V gives CDR1 SGHTA, CDR2 FQGNSA. The length of the CDR3 is 14 residues. As DNA, the CDR3 is TGTGCCAGCAGCTTAGGCCGGGCTTCGGAGACCCAGTACTTC. This sequence encodes CASSLGRASETQYF.

This clonotype was seen ten or more times. This sequence joins TRBV12-3 or TRBV12-4 and TRBJ2-3; 7 bases are a match to TRBD1. Losses at the gene ends were 6 bases for V and 3 bases for J; bases not matched to a gene: 6. The CDR3 has 14 amino acids. CDR3 sequence: CASSDDRATDTQYF. In nucleotides, the CDR3 is TGTGCCAGCAGCGACGACAGGGCTACAGATACGCAGTATTTT.

The table lists this clonotype with a few counts. The chain is built from TRBV20-1 and TRBJ2-1; D assignment may be TRBD1 or TRBD2 (5 bases each). There are 15 residues in the CDR3. The V and J ends lost 4 bases and 0 bases respectively, with 13 bases between them. Per the germline V gene, CDR1 is DFQATT and CDR2 is SNEGSKA (reference sequence). The CDR3 is CSANSWGSSYNEQFF. Here the CDR3 DNA reads TGCAGTGCTAACTCCTGGGGGAGCTCCTACAATGAGCAGTTCTTC.

This clonotype has only a few counts. The chain recombines TRBV28 with TRBJ2-3, with 12 bases fitting TRBD2. V lost 4 bases, J lost 3 bases, and 5 bases stayed unmatched. The CDR3 has 16 amino acids. The germline CDR1 and CDR2 sequences are MDHEN and SYDVKM. The CDR3, as DNA: TGTGCCAGCAGTTATGGGCTAGCGGGAGGGACAGATACGCAGTATTTT. This encodes CASSYGLAGGTDTQYF.

Notes on this clonotype: Since no conserved phenylalanine or tryptophan closes the CDR3, a read error is the likely cause. V and J are TRBV20-1 and TRBJ2-1, with TRBD2 matching over 13 bases. The CDR3 is 15 residues long. The V gene end was trimmed by 4 bases and the J gene end by 9 bases; junction bases not matched to a gene: 9. In germline, CDR1 is DFQATT, CDR2 SNEGSKA (reference sequence). This CDR3 reads CSATGLAGANSEQFS. The CDR3 DNA is TGCAGTGCTACCGGACTAGCGGGGGCCAACAGTGAGCAGTTCTCC.

The sample holds many counts of this clonotype. The V gene is TRBV5-4, the J gene TRBJ2-7; perhaps TRBD1 as D (5 bases). The CDR3 extends over 13 amino acids. The ends were cut back, 4 bases at V and 2 bases at J, with 10 bases in the middle. Germline V lookup: CDR1 SGHNT, CDR2 YYREEE (reference sequence). The CDR3 DNA reads as TGTGCCAGCAGCGTAGACAGAACCTACGAGCAGTACTTC. This translates into CASSVDRTYEQYF.

A word on this clonotype: Since a much larger clone is just one base distant, this may be a read error. This sequence joins TRBV4-1 and TRBJ1-2; D gene unclear. CDR3 length equals 16 residues. CDR1 and CDR2 (germline): MGHRA, YSYEKL. This CDR3 is CASGQDPQAFNYGYTF. CDR3 DNA sequence: TGCGCCAGCGGCCAAGATCCCCAGGCCTTTAACTATGGCTACACCTTC.

Turning to this clonotype: The junction does not match germline at one end; this may be a read error. CDR3 protein: CAISFQGSATNEKLFF. The DNA of the CDR3 is TGTGCCATCAGCTTTCAGGGGAGCGCAACTAATGAAAAACTGTTTTTT. The chain uses TRBV5-5 and TRBJ1-4; a weak D match, TRBD1 (6 bases). CDR1 and CDR2 from the germline V gene are SGHKS and YYEKEE (reference sequence). CDR3 length equals 16 residues.

This clonotype was seen ten or more times. The V and J genes are TRBV2 and TRBJ2-1; perhaps D is TRBD1 or TRBD2 (5 bases each). Germline loops: CDR1 SNHLY, CDR2 FYNNEI. With 6 bases removed from V and 7 bases from J, the gap between germline ends came to 10 bases. The CDR3 extends over 12 amino acids. This CDR3 is CASSGAWNEQFF. The CDR3 nucleotides read TGTGCCAGCAGCGGGGCCTGGAATGAGCAGTTCTTC.

This clonotype was seen many times. The chain employs TRBV5-1 and TRBJ2-3, with D hard to call. CDR1 is SGHRS, CDR2 YFSETQ, per germline. The germline V and J ends were trimmed by 0 bases and 6 bases, with 11 bases remaining between them. CDR3 size: 14 residues. This CDR3 reads CASSLGQVRDTQYF. The CDR3 DNA reads TGCGCCAGCAGCTTGGGGCAGGTTAGGGATACGCAGTATTTT.

This clonotype has at least ten counts. The J gene is TRBJ1-6, the V gene TRBV29-1; perhaps TRBD1 as D (6 bases). The CDR3 has 13 residues. Germline CDR1 and CDR2: SQVTM and ANQGSEA. Trimming shortened V by 4 bases and J by 3 bases, and 7 bases separated the two germline ends. The CDR3 DNA follows: TGCAGCGTTGGGACAGACTATAATTCACCCCTCCACTTT. Residues: CSVGTDYNSPLHF.

The J gene is TRBJ1-1, the V gene TRBV15, with D unresolved. This CDR3 is 12 amino acids long. Trimming left V 5 bases short and J 1 base short, with 5 bases between. Looked up from germline, CDR1 is LNHNV and CDR2 is YYDKDF (reference sequence). CDR3 residues: CATSGGNTEAFF. In DNA form, the CDR3 reads TGTGCCACCAGCGGTGGGAACACTGAAGCTTTCTTT.

This clonotype occurred many times. The CDR3 loop is CASSLISSTDTQYF. The CDR3, as DNA: TGTGCCAGCAGCCTGATCTCTAGCACAGATACGCAGTATTTT. The chain carries TRBV11-3 and TRBJ2-3; D call uncertain. Germline V gene sequence: CDR1 SGHNT, CDR2 YENEEA. With 5 bases removed from V and 0 bases from J, the gap between germline ends came to 9 bases. CDR3 size: 14 residues.

The sample holds a few counts of this clonotype. The V and J genes are TRBV6-1 and TRBJ2-6; D call uncertain. The CDR3 has 13 amino acids. Trimming took off 8 bases at V and 1 base at J, with 6 bases between the two ends. Germline lookup yields CDR1 MNHNS and CDR2 SASEGT. The CDR3 reads CASGASGANVLTF. The DNA of the CDR3 is TGTGCCAGCGGAGCTTCTGGGGCCAACGTCCTGACTTTC.

This clonotype was seen repeatedly, ten times or more. The rearrangement links TRBV6-1 to TRBJ2-1, with D hard to call. The germline V and J ends were trimmed by 5 bases and 6 bases, with 11 bases remaining between them. There are 13 residues in the CDR3. Germline assignment: CDR1 MNHNS and CDR2 SASEGT. CDR3 in amino acids: CASSSRLINEQFF. CDR3 nucleotides: TGTGCCAGCAGTTCCAGACTGATCAATGAGCAGTTCTTC.